This paragraph reports one T cell receptor (beta chain). The sample belongs to a study of T cell repertoires in cytomegalovirus infection. The V end lost 4 bases, the J end lost 3 bases, and 12 bases lay between the germline ends. CDR1 is LNHDA and CDR2 is SQIVND in the germline V gene (reference sequence). The CDR3 is 14 residues long. Using its own MiXCR run on the reads, TCRdb lists one record per CDR3 protein. The repertoire holds about 600,000 distinct CDR3 sequences, with more than 20% as singletons. V usage is TRBV19 and J usage is TRBJ1-1, with TRBD1 as a possible D gene (6 bases). This receptor was obtained from a human donor in good health (CMV status not recorded). Some clones in this sample may be carry-over from other donors' samples. Sequenced material: CD8+ T cells from PBMCs. The CDR3 protein is CASSTTGGDTEAFF. In DNA, the CDR3 is TGTGCCAGTAGTACGACAGGAGGGGACACTGAAGCTTTCTTT.